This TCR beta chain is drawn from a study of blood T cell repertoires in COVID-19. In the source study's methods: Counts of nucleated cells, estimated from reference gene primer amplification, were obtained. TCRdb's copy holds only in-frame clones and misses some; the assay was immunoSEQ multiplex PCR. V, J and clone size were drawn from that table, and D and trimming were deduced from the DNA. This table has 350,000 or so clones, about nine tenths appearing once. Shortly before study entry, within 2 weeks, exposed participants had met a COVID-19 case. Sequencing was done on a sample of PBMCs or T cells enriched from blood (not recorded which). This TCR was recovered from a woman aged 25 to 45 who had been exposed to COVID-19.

CDR3 sequence: CASSSRQGIQPQHF. The CDR3 coding sequence is TGTGCCAGCAGCTCCCGACAGGGCATTCAGCCCCAGCATTTT. The rearrangement links TRBV7-8 to TRBJ1-5, with 7 bases aligning to TRBD1. Germline V lookup: CDR1 SGHVS, CDR2 FQNEAQ. Trimming took 4 bases from V and 6 from J; bases not matched to a gene: 6. The CDR3 is 14 amino acids. Full variable domain (outside the CDR3, taken from reference TRBV7-8 and TRBJ1-5): GAGVSQSPRYKVAKRGQDVALRCDPISGHVSLFWYQQALGQGPEFLTYFQNEAQLDKSGLPSDRFFAERPEGSVSTLKIQRTQQEDSAVYLCASSSRQGIQPQHFGDGTRLSIL.